This T cell receptor beta chain is from a study of T cell repertoires in aging, cancer and after chemotherapy. Study details: Millions of TCR reads were in the whole dataset. Study-level findings and limits: In healthy donors, age-related TCR diversity loss mainly reflected lost richness.

Peripheral blood genomic DNA, not sorted cells or RNA, was the template. The CDR3 spans 20 residues. Germline CDR1 reads KGHSH; CDR2 reads LQKENI. V was clipped by 1 base and J by 0 bases; unmatched bases: 14. A note on this clonotype: Its antigen is as yet unknown.

Multiplex touch-down PCR with TRB-A/B primers amplified rearranged V-D-J TRB sequences. TCRdb processed the multiplex PCR reads anew with MiXCR; each CDR3 protein has one entry. This table has about 15,000 distinct CDR3 sequences, approximately 46% appearing once. The chain uses TRBV18 and TRBJ2-1; the match to TRBD2 covers 8 bases. Sequencing used blood. The sequence was collected from a human donor in good health. CDR3 amino acids: CASSPRGATGGKGSYNEQFF. DNA for the CDR3: TGTGCCAGCTCACCACGTGGTGCGACGGGGGGGAAGGGCTCCTACAATGAGCAGTTCTTC.